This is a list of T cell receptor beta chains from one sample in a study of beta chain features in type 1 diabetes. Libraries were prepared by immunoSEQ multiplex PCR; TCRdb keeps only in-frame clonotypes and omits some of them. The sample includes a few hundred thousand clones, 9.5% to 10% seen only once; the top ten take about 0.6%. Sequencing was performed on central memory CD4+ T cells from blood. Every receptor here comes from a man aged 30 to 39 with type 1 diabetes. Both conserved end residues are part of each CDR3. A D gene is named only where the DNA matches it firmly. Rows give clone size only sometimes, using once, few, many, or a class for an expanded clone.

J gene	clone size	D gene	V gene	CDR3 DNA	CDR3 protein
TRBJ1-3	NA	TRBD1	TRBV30	TGTGCCGCCAGACAGGGGGCTGGAAACACCATATATTTT	CAARQGAGNTIYF
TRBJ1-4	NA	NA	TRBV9	TGTGCCAGCAGCGCCTCGGGGGACCCGCGCGAAAAACTGTTTTTT	CASSASGDPREKLFF
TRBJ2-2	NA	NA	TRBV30	TGTGCCTGGAGTGCCTTGGGGTCCGGGGAGCTGTTTTTT	CAWSALGSGELFF
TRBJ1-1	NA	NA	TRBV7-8	TGTGCCAGCAGCTTAACTACGAGGACTGAAGCTTTCTTT	CASSLTTRTEAFF
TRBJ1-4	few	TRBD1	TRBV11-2	TGTGCCAGCAGCCTGGACAGGGGATCGGAAAAACTGTTTTTT	CASSLDRGSEKLFF
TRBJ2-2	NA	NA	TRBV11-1	TGTGCCAGCAGCCACACCTCGGCCGGGGAGCTGTTTTTT	CASSHTSAGELFF
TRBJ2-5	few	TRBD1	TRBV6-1	TGTGCCAGCACCCCACAGGGGAGAGAGACCCAGTACTTC	CASTPQGRETQYF
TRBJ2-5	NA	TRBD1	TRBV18	TGTGCCAGCTCACCACCGCGGGACAGGGTGTACCAAGAGACCCAGTACTTC	CASSPPRDRVYQETQYF
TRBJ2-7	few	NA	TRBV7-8	TGTGCCAGCAGCTTTGCATACTACGAGCAGTACTTC	CASSFAYYEQYF
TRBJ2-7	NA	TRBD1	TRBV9	TGTGCCAGCAGCGTAGAGACAGGGATAGCCTACGAGCAGTACTTC	CASSVETGIAYEQYF
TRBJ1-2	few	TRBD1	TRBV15	TGTGCCACCAGCCTAGACAGGGGACCCTATGGCTACACCTTC	CATSLDRGPYGYTF
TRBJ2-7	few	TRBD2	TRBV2	TGTGCCAGCAGTGACTTGGCAGCGGGAGGGGCCGAGCAGTACTTC	CASSDLAAGGAEQYF
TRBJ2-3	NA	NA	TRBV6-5	TGTGCCAGCAGTTCTCGAGTAGATACGCAGTATTTT	CASSSRVDTQYF
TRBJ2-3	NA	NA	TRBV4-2	TGTGCCAGCAGCCAAGCGGGACGGACAGATACGCAGTATTTT	CASSQAGRTDTQYF